These 18 T cell receptor beta chains came from one sample sequenced in a study of cytomegalovirus exposure and HLA in healthy donors. 60 Vbeta and 13 Jbeta primers were used in PCR. Clones were sequenced by immunoSEQ multiplex PCR, and TCRdb holds only the in-frame ones, with some missing. The sample consists of more than 45,000 clones, roughly 81% of them appearing once. Material for sequencing was PBMCs. These receptors came from a woman in her 40s in good health and CMV-seropositive.

The CDR3 protein is CASSPGRGYNEQFF. Here the CDR3 DNA reads TGTGCCAGCAGCCCCGGTCGGGGCTACAATGAGCAGTTCTTC. J is TRBJ2-1 and V is TRBV11-1; a weak D match, TRBD2 (5 bases). With 5 bases removed from V and 3 bases from J, the gap between germline ends came to 11 bases. CDR3 length: 14 residues. Germline V lookup: CDR1 SGHAT, CDR2 FQDESV (reference sequence).

This clone was seen only a few times. V is TRBV4-2 and J is TRBJ1-1; D is possibly TRBD1 (6 bases). Germline assignment: CDR1 LGHNA and CDR2 YNFKEQ. The CDR3 totals 13 residues. The V gene lost 3 bases and the J gene lost 7 bases, with 12 bases spanning the gap. As DNA, the CDR3 is TGTGCCAGCAGCCAGGGGGCCGTCTTTGAAGCTTTCTTT. Translated: CASSQGAVFEAFF.

The V call is TRBV27, the J call TRBJ2-5; D might be TRBD1 (6 bases). CDR1 MNHEY and CDR2 SMNVEV come from the germline V gene (reference sequence). CDR3 length: 14 residues. V shed 6 bases and J shed 0 bases, with 11 bases lying between them. The CDR3 reads CASSPQGYQETQYF. The CDR3 region has the DNA TGTGCCAGCAGCCCGCAGGGGTACCAAGAGACCCAGTACTTC.

This clone was found once. The chain combines TRBV4-1 with TRBJ2-7, with TRBD2 matching over 8 bases. Germline V gene data show CDR1 as MGHRA and CDR2 as YSYEKL. The V and J ends lost 1 base and 4 bases, in that order; junction bases with no gene match: 6. The CDR3 has 15 residues. The CDR3 sequence is CASSQVSAGEYEQYF. The CDR3 region has the DNA TGCGCCAGCAGCCAAGTTTCAGCGGGGGAGTACGAGCAGTACTTC.

The CDR3 nucleotides read TGTGCCAGCAGCGTAGGAGGGACTGGAAACTATGGCTACACCTTC. This sequence encodes CASSVGGTGNYGYTF. The rearrangement links TRBV9 to TRBJ1-2, with D perhaps matching TRBD1 (5 bases). Trimming removed 0 bases at V and 2 bases at J, with 11 bases between. In germline, CDR1 is SGDLS, CDR2 YYNGEE. The CDR3 length is 15 residues.

This clone has a single count. This sequence joins TRBV5-4 and TRBJ2-1; 11 bases are a match to TRBD2. Germline V gene lookup returns CDR1 SGHNT and CDR2 YYREEE (reference sequence). Trimming took 4 bases from V and 5 from J; bases not matched to a gene: 5. This CDR3 is 15 amino acids long. CDR3 nucleotides: TGTGCCAGCAGCCCCGGGACTAGCGGACACAATGAGCAGTTCTTC. Its protein is CASSPGTSGHNEQFF.

The rearrangement links TRBV7-9 to TRBJ1-1, with no clear D. Germline assignment: CDR1 SEHNR and CDR2 FQNEAQ (reference sequence). Trimming pared 3 bases from V and 8 bases from J, leaving 10 bases between. The CDR3 sequence is 12 residues long. The CDR3, as DNA: TGTGCCAGCAGCTTTGACACATTCGAAGCTTTCTTT. Encoded protein: CASSFDTFEAFF.

This clone was detected only a few times. The chain is built from TRBV18 and TRBJ2-1; 8 bases fit TRBD2. Germline V CDR1 and CDR2: KGHSH, LQKENI. The J segment lost 10 bases and the V segment lost 2 bases, leaving 7 bases of the junction unmatched. The CDR3 has 14 amino acids. CDR3 protein: CASSPGLARGEQFF. For the CDR3, the DNA is TGTGCCAGCTCACCAGGACTAGCTCGGGGAGAGCAGTTCTTC.

This rearrangement joins TRBV5-1 to TRBJ2-5; the match to TRBD2 covers 7 bases. The J call is doubtful: the DNA matches TRBJ2-7 better. Germline V gene data show CDR1 as SGHRS and CDR2 as YFSETQ. The CDR3 contains 15 residues. CDR3 amino acids: CASSSVGREGYEQYF. CDR3 bases: TGCGCCAGCAGCTCCGTTGGGAGGGAGGGCTACGAGCAGTACTTC.

This clone showed up just a few times. The V and J genes are TRBV6-1 and TRBJ2-1, with a tentative D call TRBD2 (5 bases). CDR1 is MNHNS and CDR2 is SASEGT in the germline V gene. The CDR3 has 15 amino acids. V was pared by 1 base and J by 2 bases, with 9 bases between. CDR3 residues: CASSEGGNTYNEQFF. CDR3 DNA: TGTGCCAGCAGTGAAGGAGGGAATACCTACAATGAGCAGTTCTTC.

This chain uses TRBV29-1 with TRBJ2-1; 7 bases map to TRBD1. The trim removed 8 bases at V and 2 bases at J, leaving 6 bases unmatched. The CDR3 is 13 amino acids. Germline values: CDR1 SQVTM, CDR2 ANQGSEA. Here the CDR3 DNA reads TGCAGCTTACTCGGACAGGCCTACAATGAGCAGTTCTTC. The encoded protein is CSLLGQAYNEQFF.

The rearrangement uses TRBV9 and TRBJ2-5; 9 bases are shared with TRBD2. The germline V gene encodes CDR1 SGDLS and CDR2 YYNGEE. After removal of 0 bases from V and 4 bases from J, the junction contained 4 bases not matched to a gene. The CDR3 runs to 15 residues. CDR3 sequence reads: CASSVAGSGGETQYF. The CDR3 DNA sequence: TGTGCCAGCAGCGTAGCGGGTAGCGGGGGAGAGACCCAGTACTTC.

The chain joins TRBV6-5 to TRBJ1-2, with D possibly matching TRBD1 (6 bases). Trimming shortened V by 6 bases and J by 5 bases, and 13 bases separated the two germline ends. Looked up from germline, CDR1 is MNHEY and CDR2 is SVGAGI. This CDR3 region has 13 residues. The CDR3 is CASSSRGWYGYTF. In nucleotides, the CDR3 is TGTGCCAGCAGCTCCAGGGGTTGGTATGGCTACACCTTC.

The genes are TRBV10-3 and TRBJ2-3; D is perhaps TRBD2 (7 bases). This CDR3 region has 14 residues. V was shortened by 9 bases and J by 6 bases, with 19 bases between the two germline ends. Germline V gives CDR1 ENHRY, CDR2 SYGVKD. CDR3 sequence (DNA): TGTGCCATAAGGATGGGGGGGCGAGGGGATACGCAGTATTTT. This gives the protein CAIRMGGRGDTQYF.

The chain employs TRBV28 and TRBJ1-2; D possibly corresponds to TRBD1 (6 bases). The CDR3 has 12 residues. CDR1 MDHEN and CDR2 SYDVKM come from the germline V gene. Between the trimmed V and J ends, which lost 6 bases and 7 bases, there was a span of 12 bases. The CDR3 protein is CASRAGAGGYTF. The DNA of the CDR3 is TGTGCCAGCAGAGCAGGGGCCGGTGGCTACACCTTC.

This chain connects TRBV29-1 to TRBJ1-2; D is unclear. The CDR3 contains 10 residues. Germline V gene lookup returns CDR1 SQVTM and CDR2 ANQGSEA. Trimming stripped 4 bases from V and 8 bases from J, with 8 bases between. The CDR3 spells CSVGHQGYTF. Written as DNA, the CDR3 is TGCAGCGTTGGACACCAAGGCTACACCTTC.

V usage is TRBV11-2 and J usage is TRBJ2-7, with D perhaps matching TRBD1 (5 bases). Looked up from germline, CDR1 is SGHAT and CDR2 is FQNNGV. There are 15 residues in the CDR3. Trimming pared 1 base from V and 4 bases from J, leaving 14 bases between. The CDR3 DNA is TGTGCCAGCAGCTTAGGCCCGGTGGGGCAATACGAGCAGTACTTC. This encodes CASSLGPVGQYEQYF.

The chain is built from TRBV6-1 and TRBJ2-7; 9 bases match TRBD1. CDR1 and CDR2 (germline): MNHNS, SASEGT. CDR3 length equals 16 residues. The ends lost 4 bases at V and 1 base at J; junction bases unmatched: 8. CDR3: CASSGLRDRASYEQYF. The DNA for the CDR3 is TGTGCCAGCAGTGGTCTCCGGGACAGGGCATCCTACGAGCAGTACTTC.